The clone carrying this T cell receptor beta chain has just a few counts. The data stem from a study of human T cells and chemical hapten exposure. About the study: Mostly female, the patients presented with alopecia areata, totalis or universalis.

As for time point: patch test 2, 6 weeks after DPC sensitization. Described treatment: therapeutic diphenylcyclopropenone sensitization with weekly scalp DPC. Extraction yielded total RNA from whole blood (unfractionated). The library put unique molecular identifiers onto individual cDNA molecules. Per the study methods: Samples had a median of 95,638 TCRs, ranging roughly 23,224 to 690,600. Using its own MiXCR run on the RACE reads, TCRdb lists one record per CDR3 protein. These V and J calls rely on TCRdb rather than the paper's analysis. This table holds 100,000 or so distinct CDR3 sequences, 11% found once. This CDR3 region has 16 residues. CDR1 is MDHEN, CDR2 SYDVKM, per germline. The trim removed 6 bases at V and 3 bases at J, leaving 9 bases unmatched.

The chain employs TRBV28 and TRBJ2-1; 9 nucleotides align to TRBD1. Sequenced here: whole blood, sampled in connection with sensitization to the hapten diphenylcyclopropenone (DPC). This clonotype was obtained from a middle-aged man with alopecia areata. Some clones in this sample may be carry-over from other donors' samples. The DNA for the CDR3 is TGTGCCAGCAGGAGTGGACAGGGGCGCTACTACAATGAGCAGTTCTTC. This encodes CASRSGQGRYYNEQFF.